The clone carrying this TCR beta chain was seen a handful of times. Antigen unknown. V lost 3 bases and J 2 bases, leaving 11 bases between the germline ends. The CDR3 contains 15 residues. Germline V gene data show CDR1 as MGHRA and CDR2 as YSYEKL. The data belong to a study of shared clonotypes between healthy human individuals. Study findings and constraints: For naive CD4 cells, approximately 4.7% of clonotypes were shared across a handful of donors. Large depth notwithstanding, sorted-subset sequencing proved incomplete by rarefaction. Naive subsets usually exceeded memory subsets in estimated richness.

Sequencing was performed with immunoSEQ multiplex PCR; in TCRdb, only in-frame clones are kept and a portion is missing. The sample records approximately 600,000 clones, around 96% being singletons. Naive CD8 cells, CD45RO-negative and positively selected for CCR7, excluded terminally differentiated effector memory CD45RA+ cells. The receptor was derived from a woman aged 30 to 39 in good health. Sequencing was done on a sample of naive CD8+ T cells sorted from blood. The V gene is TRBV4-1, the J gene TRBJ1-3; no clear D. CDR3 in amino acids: CASSQGSVAGNTIYF. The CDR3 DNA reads TGCGCCAGCAGCCAGGGGAGCGTAGCTGGAAACACCATATATTTT.